This T cell receptor (beta chain) was recovered during a study of shared clonotypes between healthy human individuals. Overall study results and limits: Naive CD4 clonotypes were shared across a handful of donors at 4.5% to 6.5%.

This CDR3 has 14 residues. The V end was cut by 2 bases, the J end by 1 base, with 8 bases between. Looked up from germline, CDR1 is PRHDT and CDR2 is FYEKMQ (reference sequence). The table came from immunoSEQ multiplex PCR; TCRdb's copy has only in-frame clones and leaves some out. The data show around 980,000 clones, with around 82% seen just once and 0.61% held by the top ten. In regard to this clone: Its specificity is not known.

It was into CD45RA+ naive and CD45RA-negative memory subsets that the CD4+ cells were split. The specimen sequenced was memory CD4+ T cells from PBMCs. The sample's subset: CD45RA-negative fraction. This chain uses TRBV13 with TRBJ1-1, with D tentatively TRBD1 (6 bases). The origin of this receptor is a man aged 18-30 years in good health. Some clones in this sample may be carry-over from other donors' samples. The CDR3 loop reads CASSLPQGNTEAFF. The CDR3 coding sequence is TGTGCCAGCAGCTTACCACAGGGGAACACTGAAGCTTTCTTT.